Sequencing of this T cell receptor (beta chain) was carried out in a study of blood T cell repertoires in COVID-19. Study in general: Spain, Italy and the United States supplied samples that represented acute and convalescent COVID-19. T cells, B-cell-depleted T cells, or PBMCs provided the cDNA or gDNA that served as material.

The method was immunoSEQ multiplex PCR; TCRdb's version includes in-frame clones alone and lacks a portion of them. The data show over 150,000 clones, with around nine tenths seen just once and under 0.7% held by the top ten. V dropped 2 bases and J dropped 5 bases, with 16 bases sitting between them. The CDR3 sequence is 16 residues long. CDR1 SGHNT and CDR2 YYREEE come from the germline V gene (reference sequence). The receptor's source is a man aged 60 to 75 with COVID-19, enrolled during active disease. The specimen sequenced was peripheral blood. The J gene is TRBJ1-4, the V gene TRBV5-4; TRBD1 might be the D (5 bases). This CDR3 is CASSLKRGGENEKLFF. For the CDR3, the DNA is TGTGCCAGCAGCTTAAAAAGGGGTGGGGAAAATGAAAAACTGTTTTTT.